This T cell receptor (beta chain) was captured by sequencing in a study of early stage breast cancer tumors. Study details: Of 15 to 20 invasive breast tumors, about a dozen were hormone receptor-positive, HER2-negative. Among roughly twelve ER+/PR+/HER2- tumors, eight were ductal, four lobular. Roughly 9.6-fold was the mean read coverage per sample.

Assay: immunoSEQ multiplex PCR; the TCRdb copy retains only in-frame clones and omits some. Of about 21,000 clones listed, around 76% are singletons. This receptor was taken from a person in their sixties or seventies with breast cancer. Sequencing was performed on blood.

CDR3 sequence: CASSLSETQYF. The DNA for the CDR3 is TGTGCCAGCAGCTTAAGTGAGACCCAGTACTTC. The chain carries TRBV5-4 and TRBJ2-5, with D unresolved. Germline CDR1 SGHNT, CDR2 YYREEE (reference sequence). CDR3 size: 11 residues. Trimming took 2 bases from V and 5 from J, leaving 4 bases between them.